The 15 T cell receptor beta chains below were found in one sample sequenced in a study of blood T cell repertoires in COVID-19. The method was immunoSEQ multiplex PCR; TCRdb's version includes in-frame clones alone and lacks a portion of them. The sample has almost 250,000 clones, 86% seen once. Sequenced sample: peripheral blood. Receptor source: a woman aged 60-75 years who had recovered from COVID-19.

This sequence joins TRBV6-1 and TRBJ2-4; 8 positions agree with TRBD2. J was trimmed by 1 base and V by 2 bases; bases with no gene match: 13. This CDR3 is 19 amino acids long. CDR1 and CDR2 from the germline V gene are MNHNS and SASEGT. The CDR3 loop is CASSERRLAGRSAKNIQYF. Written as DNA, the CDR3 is TGTGCCAGCAGTGAAAGGAGGTTAGCGGGGAGGTCGGCCAAAAACATTCAGTACTTC.

CDR3 amino acids: CASSPSGGASGELFF. In nucleotides, the CDR3 is TGTGCCAGCAGCCCTAGCGGGGGGGCCTCCGGGGAGCTGTTTTTT. This chain connects TRBV21-1 to TRBJ2-2; TRBD2, the table's D call, was not compared with the DNA. TRBV21-1 is tagged as a pseudogene. The CDR3 has 15 residues.

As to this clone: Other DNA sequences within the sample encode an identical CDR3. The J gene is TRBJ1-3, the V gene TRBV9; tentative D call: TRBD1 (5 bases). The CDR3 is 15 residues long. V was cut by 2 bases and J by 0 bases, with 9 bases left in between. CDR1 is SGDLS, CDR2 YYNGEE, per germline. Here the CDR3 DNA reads TGTGCCAGCAGCGTCACAGGAGTCTCTGGAAACACCATATATTTT. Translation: CASSVTGVSGNTIYF.

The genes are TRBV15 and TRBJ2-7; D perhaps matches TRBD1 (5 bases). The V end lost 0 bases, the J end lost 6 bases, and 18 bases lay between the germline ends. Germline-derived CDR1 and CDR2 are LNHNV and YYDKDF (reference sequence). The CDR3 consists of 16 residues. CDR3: CATSRDEAFRGGEQYF. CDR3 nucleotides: TGTGCCACCAGCAGAGACGAGGCCTTTAGGGGTGGCGAGCAGTACTTC. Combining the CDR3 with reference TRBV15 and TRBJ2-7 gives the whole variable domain DAMVIQNPRYQVTQFGKPVTLSCSQTLNHNVMYWYQQKSSQAPKLLFHYYDKDFNNEADTPDNFQSRRPNTSFCFLDIRSPGLGDTAMYLCATSRDEAFRGGEQYFGPGTRLTVT.

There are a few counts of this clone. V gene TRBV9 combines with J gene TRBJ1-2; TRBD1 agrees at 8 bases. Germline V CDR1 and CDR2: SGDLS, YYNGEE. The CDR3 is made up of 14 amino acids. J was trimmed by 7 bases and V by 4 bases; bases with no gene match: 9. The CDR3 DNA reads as TGTGCCAGCAGCCCCAGGCAGGGGGCTGCTGGCTACACCTTC. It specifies CASSPRQGAAGYTF.

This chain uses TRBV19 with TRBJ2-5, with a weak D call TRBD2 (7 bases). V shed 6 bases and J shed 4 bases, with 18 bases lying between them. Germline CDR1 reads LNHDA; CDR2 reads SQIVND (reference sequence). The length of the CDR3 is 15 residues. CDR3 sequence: CASRRGAGYSETQYF. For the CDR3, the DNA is TGTGCCAGTAGACGGGGGGCTGGCTATTCAGAGACCCAGTACTTC.

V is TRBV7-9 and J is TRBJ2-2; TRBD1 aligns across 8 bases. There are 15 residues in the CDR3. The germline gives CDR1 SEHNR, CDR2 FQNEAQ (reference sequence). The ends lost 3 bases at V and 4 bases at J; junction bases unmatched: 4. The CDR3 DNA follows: TGTGCCAGCAGCTTCGACAGGGGATTCACCGGGGAGCTGTTTTTT. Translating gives CASSFDRGFTGELFF.

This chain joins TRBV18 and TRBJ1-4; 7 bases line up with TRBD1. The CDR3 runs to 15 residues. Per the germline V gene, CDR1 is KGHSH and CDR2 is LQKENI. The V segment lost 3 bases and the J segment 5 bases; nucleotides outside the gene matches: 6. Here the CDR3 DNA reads TGTGCCAGCTCACCCGGGACAGAACTCAATGAAAAACTGTTTTTT. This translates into CASSPGTELNEKLFF.

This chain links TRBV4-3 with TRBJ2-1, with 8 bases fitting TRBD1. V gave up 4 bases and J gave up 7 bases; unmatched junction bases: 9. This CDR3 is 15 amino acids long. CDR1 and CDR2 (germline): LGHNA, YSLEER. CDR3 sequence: CASSRGTGLLNEQFF. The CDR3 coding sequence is TGCGCCAGCAGCCGCGGGACAGGCCTCTTGAATGAGCAGTTCTTC.

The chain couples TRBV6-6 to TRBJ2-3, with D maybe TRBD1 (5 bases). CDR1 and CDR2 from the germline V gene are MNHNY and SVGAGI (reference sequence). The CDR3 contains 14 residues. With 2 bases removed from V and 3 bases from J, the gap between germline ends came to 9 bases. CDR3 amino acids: CASSYVTATDTQYF. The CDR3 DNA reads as TGTGCCAGCAGTTACGTGACAGCTACAGATACGCAGTATTTT.

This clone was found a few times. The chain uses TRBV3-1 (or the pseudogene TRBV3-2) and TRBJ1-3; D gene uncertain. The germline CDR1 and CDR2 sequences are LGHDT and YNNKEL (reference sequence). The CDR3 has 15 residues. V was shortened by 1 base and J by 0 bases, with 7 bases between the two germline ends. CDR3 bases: TGTGCCAGCAGCCAAGTGGGCCACTCTGGAAACACCATATATTTT. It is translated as CASSQVGHSGNTIYF.

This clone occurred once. The CDR3 nucleotides are TGTGCCAGCAGGGACAGGACCGGCGCGGGGGAAAAACTGTTTTTT. Translation gives CASRDRTGAGEKLFF. The chain has TRBV5-8 and TRBJ1-4; 7 bases line up with TRBD1. This CDR3 comprises 15 residues. Germline CDR1 and CDR2: SGHTS and YDEGEE. V shed 5 bases, J shed 8 bases, and the junction held 12 bases outside the gene matches.

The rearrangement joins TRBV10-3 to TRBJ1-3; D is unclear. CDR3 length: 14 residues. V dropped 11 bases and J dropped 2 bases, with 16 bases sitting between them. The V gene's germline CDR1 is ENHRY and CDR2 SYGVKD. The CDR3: CASGEREAGNTIYF. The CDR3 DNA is TGTGCCTCTGGGGAGAGGGAGGCTGGAAACACCATATATTTT.

The CDR3 bases are TGCGCCAGCAGCCATAAGCGGGGGGAACCAACCTACGAGCAGTACTTC. Amino acids: CASSHKRGEPTYEQYF. The chain joins TRBV5-1 to TRBJ2-7; 9 positions agree with TRBD2. V lost 4 bases to trimming and J lost 2 bases; unmatched junction nucleotides: 10. The CDR3 has 16 residues. Germline values: CDR1 SGHRS, CDR2 YFSETQ. The variable domain in full, with the rest retrieved from reference TRBV5-1 and TRBJ2-7, is KAGVTQTPRYLIKTRGQQVTLSCSPISGHRSVSWYQQTPGQGLQFLFEYFSETQRNKGNFPGRFSGRQFSNSRSEMNVSTLELGDSALYLCASSHKRGEPTYEQYFGPGTRLTVT.

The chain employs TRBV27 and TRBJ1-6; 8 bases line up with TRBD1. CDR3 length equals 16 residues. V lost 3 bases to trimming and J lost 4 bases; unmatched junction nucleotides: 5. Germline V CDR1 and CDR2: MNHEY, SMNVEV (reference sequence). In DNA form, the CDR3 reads TGTGCCAGCAGTTTTGGGGACAGGAATTATAATTCACCCCTCCACTTT. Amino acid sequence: CASSFGDRNYNSPLHF.